This T cell receptor beta chain appears in the sequencing data of a study of blood T cell repertoires in COVID-19. Methods used by the authors: Reference gene primer amplification yielded estimated nucleated cell counts. The table came from immunoSEQ multiplex PCR; TCRdb's copy has only in-frame clones and leaves some out. Clone size and the V and J calls come from that table; the DNA yielded D and trimming. The table has fewer than 250,000 clones, roughly 84% seen once. Trimming took 2 bases from V and 1 from J; bases not matched to a gene: 3. The CDR3 runs to 16 residues. Germline CDR1 and CDR2: MNHEY and SVGAGI.

Sequenced material: PBMCs or T cells enriched from blood (not recorded which). The receptor's source is a woman aged 30 to 39 who had been exposed to COVID-19. This rearrangement joins TRBV6-5 to TRBJ2-2; 8 nucleotides agree with TRBD1. CDR3 DNA: TGTGCCAGCAGTTACCCTGGGACAGGGAACACCGGGGAGCTGTTTTTT. It encodes CASSYPGTGNTGELFF.